The source of this T cell receptor (beta chain) is a study of naive and memory T cell subsets. Per the germline V gene, CDR1 is SQVTM and CDR2 is ANQGSEA. V was shortened by 6 bases and J by 4 bases, with 13 bases between the two germline ends. The CDR3 is 13 residues long. TCR cDNA received a 3' ligated oligonucleotide that carried a UMI. Amplification of ligated cDNA took four PCR rounds with SP2 and nested alpha and beta constant primers. TCRdb re-called the UMI-ligation and nested PCR reads with MiXCR, one entry per CDR3 protein. The sample carries 25,000 to 30,000 distinct CDR3 sequences, around 4.9% recorded once. This clonotype ranks as medium-sized (0.01 to 0.1%).

The genes are TRBV29-1 and TRBJ1-5; the D gene is possibly TRBD1 (5 bases). The clonotype originates from an adult in good health. Sequenced: blood. In nucleotides, the CDR3 is TGCAGCGTGGCAACGGACACGAATCAGCCCCAGCATTTT. Translating it yields CSVATDTNQPQHF.